These 32 T cell receptor beta chains were sequenced from one sample in a study of T cell repertoires in cytomegalovirus infection. Each CDR3 protein gets one entry after TCRdb re-called the reads with MiXCR. The table lists about 500,000 distinct CDR3 sequences, around 30% of them singletons. For these receptors, no antigen is known. Specimen: cultured PBMCs, collected from culture after CMV antigen stimulation. These receptors were taken from a human donor in good health (CMV status not recorded). Some clones in this sample may be carry-over from other donors' samples.

This clonotype turned up a few times. V is TRBV6-5 and J is TRBJ2-5; a possible D gene is TRBD2 (6 bases). V lost 6 bases and J lost 3, with 14 bases in between. This CDR3 contains 14 residues. Germline CDR1 reads MNHEY; CDR2 reads SVGAGI. The CDR3 protein is CASSRDFEEETQYF. The CDR3 DNA follows: TGTGCCAGCAGCCGGGACTTCGAAGAAGAGACCCAGTACTTC.

V gene TRBV29-1 combines with J gene TRBJ2-5; D might be TRBD2 (6 bases). Germline assignment: CDR1 SQVTM and CDR2 ANQGSEA. The CDR3 consists of 13 residues. CDR3 loop: CIFSGVLPETQYF. The CDR3 DNA is TGCATCTTTTCGGGGGTACTCCCAGAGACCCAGTACTTC.

This clonotype was counted only a few times. The chain couples TRBV4-3 to TRBJ2-5; 13 bases fit TRBD2. Looked up from germline, CDR1 is LGHNA and CDR2 is YSLEER. The CDR3 runs 16 residues. V shed 3 bases and J 5 bases; nucleotides not matched to a gene: 6. CDR3 DNA: TGCGCCAGCAGCCAGAGACTAGCGGGAGGAGATGAGACCCAGTACTTC. Its protein is CASSQRLAGGDETQYF.

This clonotype was seen only once. The CDR3 DNA follows: TGTGCCACCAGTGACGATTCTGGGGCCAACGTCCTGACTTTC. Residues: CATSDDSGANVLTF. The genes are TRBV24-1 and TRBJ2-6; D not certain. This CDR3 comprises 14 residues. Germline values: CDR1 KGHDR, CDR2 SFDVKD. Trimming removed 4 bases at V and 1 base at J, with 4 bases between.

The sample holds a few counts of this clonotype. The rearrangement uses TRBV19 and TRBJ2-1; maybe TRBD2 (7 bases). Trimming took off 6 bases at V and 4 bases at J, with 19 bases between the two ends. The germline V gene encodes CDR1 LNHDA and CDR2 SQIVND (reference sequence). The CDR3 has 16 amino acids. The CDR3 loop is CASSPQLGGGYNEQFF. CDR3 nucleotide sequence: TGTGCCAGTAGCCCACAGTTGGGAGGGGGTTACAATGAGCAGTTCTTC.

This clonotype came up a few times. J is TRBJ1-2 and V is TRBV4-1; D not certain. This CDR3 contains 15 residues. V gave up 1 base and J gave up 3 bases, with 12 bases separating them. Looked up from germline, CDR1 is MGHRA and CDR2 is YSYEKL. The CDR3 is CASSQVMGLDYGYTF. CDR3 sequence (DNA): TGCGCCAGCAGCCAAGTGATGGGTCTAGACTATGGCTACACCTTC.

This chain joins TRBV19 and TRBJ1-5; perhaps TRBD1 as D (5 bases). Germline-derived CDR1 and CDR2 are LNHDA and SQIVND (reference sequence). V was shortened by 6 bases and J by 5 bases, with 23 bases between the two germline ends. There are 17 residues in the CDR3. For the CDR3, the DNA is TGTGCCAGTAGACCCTCCGCCCCCTTGGGGCCTTATCAGCCCCAGCATTTT. As protein: CASRPSAPLGPYQPQHF. Using reference TRBV19 and TRBJ1-5 for the parts outside the CDR3, the full variable domain is DGGITQSPKYLFRKEGQNVTLSCEQNLNHDAMYWYRQDPGQGLRLIYYSQIVNDFQKGDIAEGYSVSREKKESFPLTVTSAQKNPTAFYLCASRPSAPLGPYQPQHFGDGTRLSIL.

The genes are TRBV7-1 and TRBJ2-7; TRBD2 matches 8 bases. TRBV7-1 is flagged as an ORF with uncertain function. The CDR3 has 15 residues. V shed 7 bases and J 1 base; nucleotides not matched to a gene: 9. The CDR3 nucleotides read TGTGCCAGCACCCTCGGCGCGGGAGGATCCTACGAGCAGTACGTC. It encodes CASTLGAGGSYEQYV.

The V and J genes are TRBV11-2 and TRBJ2-2, with 8 bases matching TRBD2. The length of the CDR3 is 15 residues. V was clipped by 4 bases and J by 2 bases; unmatched bases: 3. CDR1 and CDR2 from the germline V gene are SGHAT and FQNNGV. The chain's CDR3 is CASSSLAGNTGELFF. The CDR3, as DNA: TGTGCCAGCAGCTCCCTAGCGGGTAACACCGGGGAGCTGTTTTTT.

The chain uses TRBV29-1 and TRBJ2-1, with 9 bases fitting TRBD2. Germline CDR1 SQVTM, CDR2 ANQGSEA. The CDR3 totals 16 residues. V lost 7 bases and J lost 7; bases outside the gene matches: 17. CDR3 in DNA: TGCAGCGCTGCGAGAATAGCGGGAGCCCCGAGTAATGAGCAGTTCTTC. Translating it yields CSAARIAGAPSNEQFF.

The chain combines TRBV5-6 with TRBJ2-7; 8 nucleotides align to TRBD1. The J segment lost 4 bases and the V segment lost 4 bases, leaving 4 bases of the junction unmatched. The germline CDR1 and CDR2 sequences are SGHDT and YYEEEE. The CDR3 is made up of 13 amino acids. CDR3 in DNA: TGTGCCAGCAGCGGCCGGGACAGGTACGAGCAGTACTTC. Translating it yields CASSGRDRYEQYF.

In this sample, this clonotype turned up a few times. The chain employs TRBV24-1 and TRBJ2-2; D ambiguous. Germline V gene data show CDR1 as KGHDR and CDR2 as SFDVKD. Trimming removed 5 bases at V and 5 bases at J, with 5 bases between. The CDR3 is made up of 12 amino acids. This chain's CDR3 is CATSGDTGELFF. In nucleotides, the CDR3 is TGTGCCACCAGTGGGGATACCGGGGAGCTGTTTTTT.

The chain has TRBV20-1 and TRBJ1-2; perhaps TRBD1 as D (5 bases). The CDR3 is 12 residues long. With 2 bases removed from V and 4 bases from J, the gap between germline ends came to 8 bases. In germline, CDR1 is DFQATT, CDR2 SNEGSKA (reference sequence). The CDR3 DNA is TGCAGTGCTAGAACAGGCCTCTATGGCTACACCTTC. As protein: CSARTGLYGYTF.

The chain has TRBV15 and TRBJ2-5, with unresolved D. Germline V gene sequence: CDR1 LNHNV, CDR2 YYDKDF (reference sequence). The CDR3 spans 15 residues. V was trimmed by 4 bases and J by 2 bases, leaving 14 bases between them. The CDR3 is CATSNSVLGQETQYF. The CDR3 DNA is TGTGCCACCAGCAACAGCGTTCTGGGTCAAGAGACCCAGTACTTC.

There are a few counts of this clonotype. V is TRBV27 and J is TRBJ2-7; no reliable D call. Per germline, CDR1 MNHEY and CDR2 SMNVEV (reference sequence). Trimming took 4 bases from V and 3 from J, leaving 22 bases between them. This CDR3 is 17 amino acids long. The CDR3 nucleotides read TGTGCCAGCAGTTCCCCCTTTAGAAGCTTTTGGGGCTACGAGCAGTACGTC. It codes for CASSSPFRSFWGYEQYV.

The chain employs TRBV7-8 and TRBJ2-7; D not resolved. V was clipped by 1 base and J by 2 bases, with 6 bases between them. This CDR3 has 13 residues. CDR1 is SGHVS, CDR2 FQNEAQ, per germline. The DNA for the CDR3 is TGTGCCAGCAGCTTAGAGGCGCCCTACGAGCAGTACGTC. Translating gives CASSLEAPYEQYV.

V and J are TRBV3-1 and TRBJ2-1; D gene unclear. CDR3 length: 12 residues. V lost 0 bases and J 10 bases, leaving 7 bases between the germline ends. Germline-derived CDR1 and CDR2 are LGHDT and YNNKEL (reference sequence). CDR3: CASSQDGGEQFF. CDR3 sequence (DNA): TGTGCCAGCAGCCAAGATGGCGGCGAGCAGTTCTTC.

This clonotype was detected only a few times. The genes are TRBV4-1 and TRBJ2-2; D perhaps matches TRBD2 (6 bases). This CDR3 spans 17 amino acids. V lost 4 bases to trimming and J lost 0 bases, with 15 bases between them. The V gene's germline CDR1 is MGHRA and CDR2 YSYEKL. CDR3: CASSPLRGTANTGELFF. The CDR3 region has the DNA TGCGCCAGCAGCCCCCTCCGCGGGACGGCGAACACCGGGGAGCTGTTTTTT.

This clonotype was found a few times. The chain carries TRBV6-1 and TRBJ2-7; 7 bases align to TRBD2. Germline values: CDR1 MNHNS, CDR2 SASEGT. CDR3 length: 14 residues. V was clipped by 6 bases and J by 3 bases; unmatched bases: 8. In DNA form, the CDR3 reads TGTGCCAGCAGAGCGGGACTATCCATCTACGAGCAGTACGTC. Its translation is CASRAGLSIYEQYV.

CDR3 bases: TGTGCCAGTAGTGCGAAACAGGGGGCGCAGGATACGCAGTATTTT. Amino acid sequence: CASSAKQGAQDTQYF. V gene TRBV19 combines with J gene TRBJ2-3; the match to TRBD1 covers 9 bases. This CDR3 contains 15 residues. The V gene's germline CDR1 is LNHDA and CDR2 SQIVND (reference sequence). The J segment lost 6 bases and the V segment lost 5 bases, leaving 9 bases of the junction unmatched.

This clonotype showed up just once. The chain links TRBV19 to TRBJ2-7; the D gene is possibly TRBD1 (6 bases). V lost 3 bases, J lost 5 bases, and 14 bases lay in between. The germline V gene has CDR1 LNHDA and CDR2 SQIVND (reference sequence). The CDR3 runs to 14 residues. The DNA of the CDR3 is TGTGCCAGTAGTATGGGGGCAAGGGGCGACGAGCAGTACGTC. This encodes CASSMGARGDEQYV.

The chain is built from TRBV12-3 or TRBV12-4 and TRBJ2-1, with 11 bases fitting TRBD2. The J segment lost 5 bases and the V segment lost 5 bases, leaving 11 bases of the junction unmatched. The CDR3 extends over 17 amino acids. CDR3 DNA: TGTGCCAGCAGTCCACGAAGGGGGACTAGCGGAAACAATGAGCAGTTCTTC. Translating gives CASSPRRGTSGNNEQFF.

This rearrangement joins TRBV7-9 to TRBJ2-7; D tentatively fits TRBD1 or TRBD2 (6 bases each). The germline V and J ends were trimmed by 4 bases and 1 base, with 11 bases remaining between them. This CDR3 contains 14 residues. The V gene's germline CDR1 is SEHNR and CDR2 FQNEAQ (reference sequence). CDR3 nucleotide sequence: TGTGCCAGCAGCTACCGAGGGGGGTCCTACGAGCAGTACTTC. This translates into CASSYRGGSYEQYF.

The rearrangement links TRBV9 to TRBJ1-1; unclear D gene. Trimming stripped 0 bases from V and 0 bases from J, with 9 bases between. The CDR3 is 15 amino acids. Germline V gene lookup returns CDR1 SGDLS and CDR2 YYNGEE. CDR3 loop: CASSVDPTMNTEAFF. In nucleotides, the CDR3 is TGTGCCAGCAGCGTAGATCCGACAATGAACACTGAAGCTTTCTTT.

This clonotype has more than one count but fewer than ten. CDR3 coding DNA: TGTGCCAGCAGCGAGGTAATGGGGACAGAACTAACTGAAGCTTTCTTT. The encoded protein is CASSEVMGTELTEAFF. The chain is built from TRBV6-1 and TRBJ1-1, with 7 nucleotides matching TRBD1. V lost 6 bases and J lost 5; bases outside the gene matches: 15. Germline V gene sequence: CDR1 MNHNS, CDR2 SASEGT. CDR3 length: 16 residues.

This clonotype has a count of ten or more. The chain combines TRBV7-2 with TRBJ1-1; D is unclear. The germline V gene has CDR1 SGHTA and CDR2 FQGNSA. V dropped 5 bases and J dropped 7 bases, with 14 bases sitting between them. The CDR3 consists of 13 residues. CDR3 amino acids: CASSPRLLFEAFF. Written as DNA, the CDR3 is TGTGCCAGCAGCCCCCGTCTTCTGTTTGAAGCTTTCTTT.

V and J are TRBV20-1 and TRBJ1-1; D possibly corresponds to TRBD1 (6 bases). The CDR3 spans 14 residues. The V end was cut by 5 bases, the J end by 1 base, with 14 bases between. CDR1 and CDR2 from the germline V gene are DFQATT and SNEGSKA (reference sequence). The CDR3 nucleotides read TGCAGTGCTGATGCGGTGACAGGGAACACTGAAGCTTTCTTT. It specifies CSADAVTGNTEAFF.

This clonotype was detected ten times or more. The gene calls are TRBV12-3 or TRBV12-4 and TRBJ2-5; TRBD2 aligns across 8 bases. The CDR3 is 14 residues long. The ends lost 5 bases at V and 5 bases at J; junction bases unmatched: 7. CDR3 coding DNA: TGTGCCAGCAGTCCTAGCGGGTTGGCGGAGACCCAGTACTTC. Translating gives CASSPSGLAETQYF.

This clonotype has a count of ten or more. V is TRBV2 and J is TRBJ2-6, with D possibly matching TRBD1 (6 bases). V shed 9 bases and J shed 1 base, with 7 bases lying between them. Germline CDR1 reads SNHLY; CDR2 reads FYNNEI. CDR3 length: 13 residues. CDR3 residues: CASQGSGANVLTF. Here the CDR3 DNA reads TGTGCCAGTCAGGGGTCTGGGGCCAACGTCCTGACTTTC. Complete variable domain (other parts from reference TRBV2 and TRBJ2-6): EPEVTQTPSHQVTQMGQEVILRCVPISNHLYFYWYRQILGQKVEFLVSFYNNEISEKSEIFDDQFSVERPDGSNFTLKIRSTKLEDSAMYFCASQGSGANVLTFGAGSRLTVL.

The chain recombines TRBV6-2 or TRBV6-3 with TRBJ2-5; D call uncertain. The CDR3 runs to 15 residues. V was pared by 4 bases and J by 5 bases, with 17 bases between. Looked up from germline, CDR1 is MNHEY and CDR2 is SVGEGT. CDR3 DNA: TGTGCCAGCAGTTGGGCGGATCCCCTACAGGAGACCCAGTACTTC. This sequence encodes CASSWADPLQETQYF.

The chain links TRBV4-3 to TRBJ1-4; D is perhaps TRBD1 (5 bases). Trimming stripped 0 bases from V and 5 bases from J, with 16 bases between. The CDR3 contains 17 residues. Germline V CDR1 and CDR2: LGHNA, YSLEER. In DNA form, the CDR3 reads TGCGCCAGCAGCCAAGAACCCCCGGGACCGTCGAATGAAAAACTGTTTTTT. It is translated as CASSQEPPGPSNEKLFF.

This sequence joins TRBV6-2 or TRBV6-3 and TRBJ2-7; D is possibly TRBD1 (5 bases). Germline CDR1 MNHEY, CDR2 SVGEGT. V lost 7 bases and J 6 bases, leaving 16 bases between the germline ends. The CDR3 consists of 13 residues. DNA of the CDR3: TGTGCCAGCAAAGATACGAGTCAGGGCGAGCAGTACGTC. Protein sequence: CASKDTSQGEQYV.